This TCR beta chain was obtained from a study of cytomegalovirus exposure and HLA in healthy donors. PCR was performed using 60 Vbeta and 13 Jbeta primers. Authors' analysis steps: Counted up in a later analysis, unique TCR beta chains came to 60 million to 95 million, with about 10 million shared. The method was immunoSEQ multiplex PCR; TCRdb's version includes in-frame clones alone and lacks a portion of them. V and J calls and clone size are given by that table; D and trimming were obtained from the DNA. The table records 150,000 to 200,000 clones, roughly a tenth of them present only once. In its sample, this clone was seen a few times. The sample was PBMCs. The receptor comes from a woman in her twenties or thirties in good health and CMV-seropositive.

The CDR3 here is CASSETAWNTEAFF. The CDR3 DNA reads TGTGCCAGCAGTGAGACAGCCTGGAACACTGAAGCTTTCTTT. J is TRBJ1-1 and V is TRBV2, with a possible D match to TRBD1 (5 bases). V was clipped by 3 bases and J by 1 base, with 9 bases between them. The V gene's germline CDR1 is SNHLY and CDR2 FYNNEI. The CDR3 sequence is 14 residues long.